This is a list of T cell receptor beta chains from one sample in a study of regulatory T cells in long-lasting Graves disease. Via MiXCR, TCRdb re-called the multiplex PCR reads, giving one row per CDR3 protein. Of about 470,000 distinct CDR3 sequences in the sample, 15% to 20% are singletons; the top ten hold about 12%. The same sample was also studied in work on T cells in Graves' hyperthyroidism and ophthalmopathy.

Specimen: peripheral blood mononuclear cells (PBMCs), collected at new diagnosis, from a patient treated with antithyroid drugs. The receptors were gathered from a man aged 35 to 55 with Graves disease. The CDR3 runs from the conserved cysteine through the conserved F or W. Each record gives: D gene, V gene, J gene, CDR3 protein. The D gene is left open where the match is weak.

>-|TRBV19|TRBJ2-5
CASARDLEETQYF
>TRBD1|TRBV5-1|TRBJ1-1
CASSNQGLTGDSTEAFF
>-|TRBV7-3|TRBJ1-1
CASSLSGKLNTEAFF
>-|TRBV5-1|TRBJ1-5
CASSRDGGLYQPQHF
>TRBD1|TRBV5-5|TRBJ2-7
CASSWGTGHGGEQYF
>TRBD1|TRBV27|TRBJ2-7
CASSLPDRETGHEQYF
>TRBD2|TRBV5-6|TRBJ2-3
CASSKTSWSRKKDTQYF
>TRBD2|TRBV7-9|TRBJ2-7
CASSSLPGLVSYEQYF
>-|TRBV28|TRBJ2-3
CASSLSMEFSTDTQYF
>TRBD1|TRBV9|TRBJ2-1
CASSPSIDRGPNLYNEQFF
>TRBD2|TRBV27|TRBJ2-7
CASSPGLAGPSYEQYF